Below, one T cell receptor beta chain is given with its context. This clone's antigen is unknown. The input lacks base qualities; no much larger clone sits a single base away. This sample is part of a study of intratumoral heterogeneity in liver cancer. Concerning the study at large: Across the full roughly 14-patient cohort, most patients were male and a median age of about 61 years was recorded. RNA-seq, DNA sequencing, TCR-seq and SNP array data from multiple regions of hepatocellular carcinoma specimens were combined in the study to investigate intratumor heterogeneity. The overall cohort comprised some 74 multiregional samples from some 15 HCC patients, with roughly 51 tumoral and approximately 20 adjacent nontumoral regions. Overall study outcomes, separate from this receptor: No significant difference in overall T cell clonality was found between tumor regions within either sequenced patient. The authors noted a relatively low number of patients and under-sampled tumor-infiltrating lymphocyte representation as limitations. In each sequenced patient, tumor region a showed significantly more unique T-cell clonal expansions than tumor region b. TCR sequencing was reported to confirm the RNA-seq-based estimates of regional differences in tumor-infiltrating lymphocyte burden.

Samples labelled H were derived from distinct, geographically separated regions of the hepatocellular carcinoma nodule. Every patient had early-stage hepatocellular carcinoma and received no therapy prior to surgical resection. No macroscopic evidence of necrosis or hemorrhage was present in the sampled areas. Multiple regions from a couple of patients were subjected to TCR sequencing (ImmunoSeq). Each frozen resection tissue sample was taken at least 1 cm away from every other sample. Genomic DNA was extracted from bulk tissue using the DNeasy blood and tissue kit. TCR beta chain CDR3 regions were sequenced from genomic DNA using the immunoSEQ assay. Primers annealing to V and J segments amplified rearranged VDJ segments. Per the original workflow: The ImmunoSeq Analyzer software was used to calculate clonality and richness metrics. Fisher's exact test, supplemented by a beta-binomial method for added stringency, was applied to identify differentially abundant clones between regions. In its TCRdb copy, this immuneACCESS table keeps in-frame sequences only and misses some clones. Where compared with another copy, unresolved V genes explain less than half of these, and the others have no known cause. Clone size and the V and J calls come from that table; the DNA yielded D and trimming. In this sample the table shows 6,000 to 8,500 clones, around 60% of which occur a single time. The top ten clones comprise approximately 15% of the sample.

The CDR3 covers 14 residues, taking in both the cysteine and the phenylalanine. Only CDR3 DNA remains: 42 bases, in frame from the first base. Between the V and J ends, shortened by 3 bases and 3 bases respectively, the junction contains 11 bases. For CDR1 and CDR2, the germline V gene lists KGHSH and LQKENI. This TCR was recovered from a man aged 65 to 85 with hepatocellular carcinoma. The chain uses TRBV18 and TRBJ1-2, with no confidently assigned D gene. Sequencing was performed on tumor tissue, taken before any cancer treatment. CDR3 loop: CASSPGWSDYGYTF. The DNA reads as follows: TGTGCCAGCTCACCGGGTTGGAGTGACTATGGCTACACCTTC.